The rows below give T cell receptor beta chains drawn from one sample of a study of human T cells and chemical hapten exposure. TCRdb redid the calling of the RACE reads with MiXCR, one entry per CDR3 protein. The data hold 65,000 or so distinct CDR3 sequences, with approximately 6.1% observed a single time. Sequenced: whole blood. Receptor source: a female donor in good health. Some clones in this sample may be carry-over from other donors' samples. CDR3s include the opening cysteine and the closing phenylalanine or tryptophan. The D gene is left open where the match is weak. Clone sizes are given selectively: once, few, many, or a class where the clone is expanded.

V: TRBV19
J: TRBJ2-1
size: many
D: -
DNA: TGTGCCAGTAGTCTCTCCCGGACTGGGGAGCAGTTCTTC
CDR3: CASSLSRTGEQFF

V: TRBV6-5
J: TRBJ2-7
size: -
D: TRBD2
DNA: TGTGACAGCAGTTATGGGACTAGCGGCACATCCTACGAGCAGTACTTC
CDR3: CDSSYGTSGTSYEQYF

V: TRBV5-1
J: TRBJ1-5
size: many
D: -
DNA: TGCGCCAGCAGCTTGGAGGGGTATAGCAATCAGCCCCAGCATTTT
CDR3: CASSLEGYSNQPQHF

V: TRBV6-2/TRBV6-3
J: TRBJ1-1
size: -
D: -
DNA: TGTGCCAGCAGTTACCGTTTAGGAGACACTGAAGCTTTCTTT
CDR3: CASSYRLGDTEAFF

V: TRBV12-3/TRBV12-4
J: TRBJ2-7
size: few
D: -
DNA: TGTGCCAGCAGCCAAGGACCAACCCGGGTCCACGAGCAGTACTTC
CDR3: CASSQGPTRVHEQYF

V: TRBV21-1
J: TRBJ2-1
size: many
D: -
DNA: TGTGCCAGCATACCAGCGTCGGCAGGCTCCTACAATGAGCAGTTCTTC
CDR3: CASIPASAGSYNEQFF

V: TRBV11-2
J: TRBJ2-1
size: many
D: -
DNA: TGTGCCAGCAGCCCCGGAGGGGGGGCGCGCGAGCAGTTCTTC
CDR3: CASSPGGGAREQFF

V: TRBV7-9
J: TRBJ2-3
size: few
D: -
DNA: TGTGCCAGCAGCCGCAGGGGAGGAGGTTTCACAGATACGCAGTATTTT
CDR3: CASSRRGGGFTDTQYF

V: TRBV20-1
J: TRBJ2-6
size: -
D: -
DNA: TGCAGTGCTCGATACATATCTGGGGCCAACGTCCTGACTTTC
CDR3: CSARYISGANVLTF

V: TRBV5-1
J: TRBJ2-1
size: many
D: TRBD2
DNA: TGCGCCAGCAGTCCCGGGACTAGCGGATACAATGAGCAGTTCTTC
CDR3: CASSPGTSGYNEQFF

V: TRBV12-3/TRBV12-4
J: TRBJ2-6
size: many
D: -
DNA: TGTGCCAGCAGGACAGACAGCTCTGGGGCCAACGTCCTGACTTTC
CDR3: CASRTDSSGANVLTF

V: TRBV12-3/TRBV12-4
J: TRBJ2-1
size: few
D: TRBD2
DNA: TGTGCCAGCAGTTTCCCCTCCCAGCGGGAGGCCTACAATGAGCAGTTCTTC
CDR3: CASSFPSQREAYNEQFF

V: TRBV9
J: TRBJ1-1
size: -
D: -
DNA: TGTGCCAGCAGCGTAGGGGAGACACCCACGGTCATGAATCCTTTCTTT
CDR3: CASSVGETPTVMNPFF

V: TRBV24-1
J: TRBJ2-3
size: many
D: TRBD1
DNA: TGTGCCACCAGTGTCCGGACAGGGTTAGCAGATACGCAGTATTTT
CDR3: CATSVRTGLADTQYF

V: TRBV6-5
J: TRBJ2-3
size: -
D: -
DNA: TGTGCCAGCAGTGCTCCTCTCACGGGTACGCAGTATTTT
CDR3: CASSAPLTGTQYF

V: TRBV20-1
J: TRBJ2-3
size: -
D: TRBD2
DNA: TGCAGTGCTACGAAAGCGGGAGGGCGGGCAGATACGCAGTATTTT
CDR3: CSATKAGGRADTQYF

V: TRBV6-6
J: TRBJ2-7
size: many
D: TRBD1
DNA: TGTGCCAGCAGCTCCGACAGGGGGCAATACGAGCAGTACTTC
CDR3: CASSSDRGQYEQYF

V: TRBV20-1
J: TRBJ1-5
size: -
D: TRBD1
DNA: TGCAGTGCTAGAGACTACAGAAACAGGGGGCTGTCTCAGCCCCAGCATTTT
CDR3: CSARDYRNRGLSQPQHF

V: TRBV5-1
J: TRBJ2-7
size: -
D: -
DNA: TGCGCCAGCAGCCATCCGGGACAATCCTACGAGCAGTACTTC
CDR3: CASSHPGQSYEQYF

V: TRBV6-2/TRBV6-3
J: TRBJ1-1
size: -
D: -
DNA: TGTGCCAGCAGTTACAGCGGGGGCGGAATCCATGAAGCTTTCTTT
CDR3: CASSYSGGGIHEAFF

V: TRBV18
J: TRBJ1-5
size: few
D: TRBD1
DNA: TGTGCCAGCTCACCGACAGGGGTGGATCAGCCCCAGCATTTT
CDR3: CASSPTGVDQPQHF

V: TRBV10-1
J: TRBJ2-3
size: many
D: -
DNA: TGCGCCAGCAGCCCGACTAGGGGCACAGATACGCAGTATTTT
CDR3: CASSPTRGTDTQYF

V: TRBV28
J: TRBJ1-2
size: many
D: -
DNA: TGTGCCAGCAGACCGCCCCGCCGGGGGCCGAAAGGCTACACCTTC
CDR3: CASRPPRRGPKGYTF

V: TRBV7-2
J: TRBJ2-3
size: few
D: TRBD2
DNA: TGTGCCAGCAGCGGGGTAGCGGGAGCCACAGATACGCAGTATTTT
CDR3: CASSGVAGATDTQYF

V: TRBV11-2
J: TRBJ1-5
size: few
D: -
DNA: TGTGCCAGCAGCCCTTTAGCGAGTTCACCCCAGCATTTT
CDR3: CASSPLASSPQHF

V: TRBV20-1
J: TRBJ2-1
size: many
D: -
DNA: TGCAGTGCTAGGTTCAGGCTGAGCTCCTACAATGAGCAGTTCTTC
CDR3: CSARFRLSSYNEQFF

V: TRBV20-1
J: TRBJ1-6
size: -
D: -
DNA: TGCAGTGCTAGAGATCTCAAGAGCTCCTATAATTCACCCCTCCACTTT
CDR3: CSARDLKSSYNSPLHF

V: TRBV6-6
J: TRBJ1-2
size: -
D: TRBD1
DNA: TGTGCCAGCAGTTCCGGGACAGGGAGACTCCACTATGGCTACACCTTC
CDR3: CASSSGTGRLHYGYTF

V: TRBV4-2
J: TRBJ2-5
size: many
D: TRBD2
DNA: TGTGCCAGCAGCCAAGATCAAGGGAGACTAGCGGGAGCTGAGACCCAGTACTTC
CDR3: CASSQDQGRLAGAETQYF

V: TRBV29-1
J: TRBJ2-3
size: many
D: -
DNA: TGCAGCGTGATGGGACCTCAAAGCACAGATACGCAGTATTTT
CDR3: CSVMGPQSTDTQYF

V: TRBV7-8
J: TRBJ2-7
size: few
D: -
DNA: TGTGCCAGCAGCCCCGGGGACTCCTACGAGCAGTACTTC
CDR3: CASSPGDSYEQYF

V: TRBV6-2/TRBV6-3
J: TRBJ2-2
size: -
D: -
DNA: TGTGCCAGCAGTTTCGTTCCCGGGGAGCTGTTTTTT
CDR3: CASSFVPGELFF

V: TRBV12-3/TRBV12-4
J: TRBJ2-2
size: many
D: TRBD2
DNA: TGTGCCAGCAGTTCCGGGACTAGCTCGTTCTGGGAGCTGTTTTTT
CDR3: CASSSGTSSFWELFF

V: TRBV15
J: TRBJ1-3
size: few
D: -
DNA: TGTGCCACCAGCAGAGATCGGACGTATAATTTCGGAAACACCATATATTTT
CDR3: CATSRDRTYNFGNTIYF

V: TRBV4-2
J: TRBJ2-3
size: few
D: -
DNA: TGTGCCGCGGGTTGGGGGCGCCCAGATACGCAGTATTTT
CDR3: CAAGWGRPDTQYF

V: TRBV29-1
J: TRBJ2-5
size: many
D: -
DNA: TGCAGCTTTACGACCGTGAGGGCCCAAGAGACCCAGTACTTC
CDR3: CSFTTVRAQETQYF

V: TRBV5-1
J: TRBJ2-7
size: few
D: -
DNA: TGCGCCAGTGGGCTCGAGGGACTCCCCTGGGACGAGCAGTACTTC
CDR3: CASGLEGLPWDEQYF

V: TRBV6-1
J: TRBJ2-3
size: -
D: TRBD2
DNA: TGTGCCAGCAGTGAAGTGAGGGAGGGGGATACGCAGTATTTT
CDR3: CASSEVREGDTQYF

V: TRBV2
J: TRBJ2-1
size: few
D: TRBD2
DNA: TGTGCCAGCAGAAGGACTAGCGGGAAGAATGAGCAGTTCTTC
CDR3: CASRRTSGKNEQFF

V: TRBV20-1
J: TRBJ2-5
size: many
D: -
DNA: TGCAGTTGTGTCGGGGAGACCCAGTACTTC
CDR3: CSCVGETQYF

V: TRBV5-1
J: TRBJ1-2
size: -
D: TRBD1
DNA: TGCGCCAGCAGCTTGACCAGGACAGGAGACGGCTACACCTTC
CDR3: CASSLTRTGDGYTF

V: TRBV20-1
J: TRBJ2-5
size: many
D: TRBD1
DNA: TGCAGTGCTAGAGAGCTACAGGGGGCTGGGACCCAGTACTTC
CDR3: CSARELQGAGTQYF

V: TRBV7-6
J: TRBJ2-3
size: many
D: TRBD2
DNA: TGTGCCAGCAGCTCTACTAGCGGAATCACAGATACGCAGTATTTT
CDR3: CASSSTSGITDTQYF

V: TRBV6-1
J: TRBJ1-5
size: -
D: -
DNA: TGTGCCAGCAGTGATATACCGACCGGGTATAGCAATCAGCCCCAGCATTTT
CDR3: CASSDIPTGYSNQPQHF

V: TRBV20-1
J: TRBJ1-4
size: many
D: -
DNA: TGCAGTGCTAGAGCTACAGGGTGGAATGAAAAACTGTTTTTT
CDR3: CSARATGWNEKLFF

V: TRBV6-2/TRBV6-3
J: TRBJ2-1
size: many
D: -
DNA: TGTGCCAGCAGTTCCGGGCCAGCGGTGGATGAGCAGTTCTTC
CDR3: CASSSGPAVDEQFF

V: TRBV9
J: TRBJ2-7
size: few
D: -
DNA: TGTGCCAGCAGCATCTCAGGGGAGGGAGAGCAGTACTTC
CDR3: CASSISGEGEQYF